This T cell receptor (beta chain) appears in the sequencing data of a study of T cell repertoires in cytomegalovirus infection. Across the whole study: Indications of both CMV infection and matching HLA type were provided by public TCR beta signatures.

This clonotype came up a few times. Its cognate antigen is unknown. One junction end disagrees with the germline gene, perhaps due to a read error. Study-level results: Within the response measured ex vivo, HLA-C-restricted CMV-specific TCR beta clonotypes were dominant. The cumulative frequency of public TCR beta families identified carriers of CMV plus the relevant HLA.

Germline-derived CDR1 and CDR2 are DFQATT and SNEGSKA (reference sequence). The CDR3 has 13 amino acids. MiXCR, applied by TCRdb to the reads, yields one record per CDR3 protein. This sample yields roughly 600,000 distinct CDR3 sequences, of which approximately 25% are seen a single time; less than 10% belongs to the top ten. The sample was CD8+ T cells from PBMCs. This sequence joins TRBV20-1 and TRBJ2-2; D unclear. The clonotype originates from a human donor in good health (CMV status not recorded). Some clones in this sample may be carry-over from other donors' samples. CDR3 in amino acids: CSAGDSYTGELFF. The CDR3 nucleotides are TGCAGTGCTGGAGACTCGTACACCGGGGAGCTGTTTTTT.